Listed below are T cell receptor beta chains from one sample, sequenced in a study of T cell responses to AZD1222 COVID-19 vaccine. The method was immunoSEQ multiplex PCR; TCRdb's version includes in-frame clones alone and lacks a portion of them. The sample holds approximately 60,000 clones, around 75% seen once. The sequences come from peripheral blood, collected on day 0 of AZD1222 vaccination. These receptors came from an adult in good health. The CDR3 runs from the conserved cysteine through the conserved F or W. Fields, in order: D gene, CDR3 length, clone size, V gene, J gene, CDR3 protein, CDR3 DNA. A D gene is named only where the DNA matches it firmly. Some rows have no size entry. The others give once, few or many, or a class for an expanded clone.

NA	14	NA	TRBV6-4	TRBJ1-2	CASIVRGYHYGYTF	TGTGCCAGCATTGTGAGGGGATATCACTATGGCTACACCTTC
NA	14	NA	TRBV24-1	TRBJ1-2	CATSSWRENYGYTF	TGTGCCACCAGTTCCTGGCGGGAAAACTATGGCTACACCTTC
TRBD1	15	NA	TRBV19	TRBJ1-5	CASTSTGISDQPQHF	TGTGCCAGTACCTCGACAGGGATTTCAGATCAGCCCCAGCATTTT
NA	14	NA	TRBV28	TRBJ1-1	CASSFEGEGTEAFF	TGTGCCAGCAGTTTTGAAGGGGAGGGCACTGAAGCTTTCTTT
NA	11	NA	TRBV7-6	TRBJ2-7	CASSLDTEQYF	TGTGCCAGCAGCTTAGATACCGAGCAGTACTTC
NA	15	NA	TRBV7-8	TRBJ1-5	CASSLQTVSNQPQHF	TGTGCCAGCAGCCTCCAGACAGTTAGCAATCAGCCCCAGCATTTT
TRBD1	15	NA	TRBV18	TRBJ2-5	CASSPRGPPQETQYF	TGTGCCAGCTCACCGAGGGGGCCTCCTCAAGAGACCCAGTACTTC
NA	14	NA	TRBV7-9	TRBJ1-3	CASSLVLSGNTIYF	TGTGCCAGCAGCTTAGTTTTATCTGGAAACACCATATATTTT
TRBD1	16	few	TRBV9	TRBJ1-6	CASSLGVGTENSPLHF	TGTGCCAGCAGCTTAGGTGTCGGGACAGAGAATTCACCCCTCCACTTT
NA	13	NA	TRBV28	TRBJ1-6	CASSLGANSPLHF	TGTGCCAGCAGTTTAGGGGCGAATTCACCCCTCCACTTT
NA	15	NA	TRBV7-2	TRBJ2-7	CASSLGGHLLYEQYF	TGTGCCAGCAGCTTAGGAGGGCACCTACTTTACGAGCAGTACTTC
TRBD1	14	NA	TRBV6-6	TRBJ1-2	CASTRTGINYGYTF	TGTGCCAGCACCCGGACAGGGATCAACTATGGCTACACCTTC
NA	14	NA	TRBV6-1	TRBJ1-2	CASSEPSRGNGYTF	TGTGCCAGCAGTGAACCATCAAGGGGAAATGGCTACACCTTC
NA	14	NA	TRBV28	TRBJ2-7	CASSFGRSSYEQYF	TGTGCCAGCAGTTTTGGCAGGAGCTCCTACGAGCAGTACTTC
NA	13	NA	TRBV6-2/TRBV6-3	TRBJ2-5	CASSLDLQETQYF	TGTGCCAGCAGTTTGGATCTTCAAGAGACCCAGTACTTC
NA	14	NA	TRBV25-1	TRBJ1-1	CASRQAGGDTEAFF	TGTGCCAGCCGCCAAGCAGGCGGGGACACTGAAGCTTTCTTT
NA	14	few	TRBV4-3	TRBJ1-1	CASSQDRLNTEAFF	TGCGCCAGCAGCCAAGACAGGCTTAACACTGAAGCTTTCTTT
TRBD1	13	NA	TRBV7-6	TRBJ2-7	CASSPGTGYEQYF	TGTGCCAGCAGCCCCGGGACAGGCTACGAGCAGTACTTC
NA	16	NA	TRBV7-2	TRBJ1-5	CASSLAPSPSNQPQHF	TGTGCCAGCAGCTTAGCGCCCAGCCCAAGCAATCAGCCCCAGCATTTT
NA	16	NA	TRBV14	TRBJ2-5	CASSQDANSFQETQYF	TGTGCCAGCAGCCAAGACGCGAACAGCTTCCAAGAGACCCAGTACTTC
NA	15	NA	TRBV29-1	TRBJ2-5	CSVEDRGVGQETQYF	TGCAGCGTTGAAGATCGAGGGGTTGGGCAAGAGACCCAGTACTTC
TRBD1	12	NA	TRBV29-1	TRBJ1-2	CSVGAGGYGYTF	TGCAGCGTTGGCGCAGGGGGCTATGGCTACACCTTC
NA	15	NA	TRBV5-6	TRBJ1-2	CASSPRTVEGYGYTF	TGTGCCAGCAGCCCCCGGACAGTCGAAGGCTATGGCTACACCTTC
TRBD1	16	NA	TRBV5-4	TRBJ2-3	CASRPDRAASTDTQYF	TGTGCCAGCAGACCTGACAGGGCCGCAAGCACAGATACGCAGTATTTT
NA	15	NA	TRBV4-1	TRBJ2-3	CASSPTSTFTDTQYF	TGCGCCAGCAGCCCCACTAGTACTTTCACAGATACGCAGTATTTT
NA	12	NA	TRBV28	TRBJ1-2	CASNQGSYGYTF	TGTGCCAGCAATCAGGGCAGCTATGGCTACACCTTC
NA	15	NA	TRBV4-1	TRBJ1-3	CASSQDPPSGNTIYF	TGCGCCAGCAGCCAAGATCCTCCCTCTGGAAACACCATATATTTT
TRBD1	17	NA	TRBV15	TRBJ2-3	CATSRLTWTGGSDTQYF	TGTGCCACCAGCCGTCTGACCTGGACAGGTGGGTCAGATACGCAGTATTTT
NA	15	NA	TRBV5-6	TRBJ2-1	CASSLGGDSYNEQFF	TGTGCCAGCAGCTTGGGAGGAGACTCCTACAATGAGCAGTTCTTC
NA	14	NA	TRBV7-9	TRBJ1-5	CASSGGLGGQPQHF	TGTGCCAGCAGCGGGGGCTTGGGAGGGCAGCCCCAGCATTTT
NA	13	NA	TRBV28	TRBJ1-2	CASSSTAPGGYTF	TGTGCCAGCAGTTCAACGGCGCCCGGGGGCTACACCTTC
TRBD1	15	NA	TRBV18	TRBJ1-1	CASSPSTGVNTEAFF	TGTGCCAGCTCACCATCGACAGGGGTTAACACTGAAGCTTTCTTT
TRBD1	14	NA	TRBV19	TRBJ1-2	CASILFGTGDGYTF	TGTGCCAGTATTTTATTCGGGACAGGGGACGGCTACACCTTC